This TCR beta chain was recorded in a study of Ad26.COV2.S vaccination and SARS-CoV-2 variants. Sequencing was performed with immunoSEQ multiplex PCR; in TCRdb, only in-frame clones are kept and a portion is missing. The sample holds 400,000 to 500,000 clones, approximately 88% seen once. CDR1 is SGHTA and CDR2 is FQGTGA in the germline V gene. Trimming took 0 bases from V and 13 from J; bases not matched to a gene: 5. The CDR3 runs 14 residues. Treatment described: roughly 18 received Ad26.COV2.S at low or high dose, single or two shots; about five received placebo; per-sample allocation not given. Sampling took place 63 days after the first vaccine or placebo injection.

The TCR was taken from a person between 18 and 65 years old who received the Ad26.COV2.S COVID-19 vaccine or a placebo. Sample: peripheral blood, taken in a trial of Ad26.COV2.S vaccine versus placebo. The genes are TRBV7-3 and TRBJ1-6, with TRBD1 matching over 8 bases. The CDR3 DNA is TGTGCCAGCAGCTTAACGGGGGACAGGATGCCCCTCCACTTT. Amino acid sequence: CASSLTGDRMPLHF.